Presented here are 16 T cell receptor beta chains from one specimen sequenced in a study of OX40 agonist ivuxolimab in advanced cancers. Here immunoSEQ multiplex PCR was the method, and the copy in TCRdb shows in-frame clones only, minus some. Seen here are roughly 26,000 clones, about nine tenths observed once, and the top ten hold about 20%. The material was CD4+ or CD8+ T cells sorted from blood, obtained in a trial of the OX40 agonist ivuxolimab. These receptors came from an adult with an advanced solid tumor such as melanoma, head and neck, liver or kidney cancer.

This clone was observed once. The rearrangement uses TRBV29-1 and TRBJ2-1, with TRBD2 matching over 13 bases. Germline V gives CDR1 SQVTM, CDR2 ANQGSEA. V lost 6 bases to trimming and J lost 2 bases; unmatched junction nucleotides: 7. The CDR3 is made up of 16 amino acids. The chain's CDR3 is CSVEGTSGMTYNEQFF. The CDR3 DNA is TGCAGCGTAGAGGGGACTAGCGGGATGACCTACAATGAGCAGTTCTTC.

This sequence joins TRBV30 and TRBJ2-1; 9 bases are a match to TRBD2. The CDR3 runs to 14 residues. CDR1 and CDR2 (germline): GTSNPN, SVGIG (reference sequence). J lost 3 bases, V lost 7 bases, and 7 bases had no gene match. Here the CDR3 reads CALSATSGYNEQFF. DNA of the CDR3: TGTGCCTTGTCCGCGACTAGCGGCTACAATGAGCAGTTCTTC.

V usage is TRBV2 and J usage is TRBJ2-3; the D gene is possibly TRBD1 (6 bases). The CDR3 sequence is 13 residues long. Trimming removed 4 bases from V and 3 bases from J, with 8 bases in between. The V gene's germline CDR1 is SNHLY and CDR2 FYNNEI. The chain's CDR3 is CASSGTETDTQYF. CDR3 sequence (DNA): TGTGCCAGCAGTGGGACAGAAACAGATACGCAGTATTTT.

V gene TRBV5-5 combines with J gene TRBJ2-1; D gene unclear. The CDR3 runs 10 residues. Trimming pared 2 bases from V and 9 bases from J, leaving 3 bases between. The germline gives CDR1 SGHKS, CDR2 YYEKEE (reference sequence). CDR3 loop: CASSFGEQFF. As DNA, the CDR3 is TGTGCCAGCAGCTTTGGTGAGCAGTTCTTC.

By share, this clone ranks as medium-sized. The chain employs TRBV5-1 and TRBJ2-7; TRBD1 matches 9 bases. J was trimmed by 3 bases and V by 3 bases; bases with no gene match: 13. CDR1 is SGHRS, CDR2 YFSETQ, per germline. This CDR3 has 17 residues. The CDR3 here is CASSSARDRELIYEQYF. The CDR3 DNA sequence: TGCGCCAGCAGCTCAGCCAGGGACAGGGAACTGATCTACGAGCAGTACTTC.

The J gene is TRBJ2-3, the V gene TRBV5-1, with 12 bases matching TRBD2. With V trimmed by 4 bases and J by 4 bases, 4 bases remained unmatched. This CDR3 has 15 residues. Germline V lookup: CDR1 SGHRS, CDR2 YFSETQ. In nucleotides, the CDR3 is TGCGCCAGCAGCCAAAGGACTAGCGGGGCAGATACGCAGTATTTT. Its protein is CASSQRTSGADTQYF.

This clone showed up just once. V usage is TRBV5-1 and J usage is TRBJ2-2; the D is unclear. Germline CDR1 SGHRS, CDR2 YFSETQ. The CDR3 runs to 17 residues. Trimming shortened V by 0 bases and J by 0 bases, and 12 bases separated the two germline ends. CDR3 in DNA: TGCGCCAGCAGCTTGGCTCTGTGGCAAACGAACACCGGGGAGCTGTTTTTT. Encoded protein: CASSLALWQTNTGELFF.

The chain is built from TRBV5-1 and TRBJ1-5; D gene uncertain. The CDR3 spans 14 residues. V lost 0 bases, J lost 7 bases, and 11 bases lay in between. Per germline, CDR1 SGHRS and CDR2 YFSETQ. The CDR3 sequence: CASSLDGVGQPQHF. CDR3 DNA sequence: TGCGCCAGCAGCTTGGACGGGGTGGGGCAGCCCCAGCATTTT.

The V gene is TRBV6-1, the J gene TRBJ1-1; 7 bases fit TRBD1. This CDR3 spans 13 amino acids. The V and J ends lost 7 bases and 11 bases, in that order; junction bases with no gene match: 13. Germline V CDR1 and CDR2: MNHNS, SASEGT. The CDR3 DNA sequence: TGTGCCAGCACCGCGGGAGGGGGCCTGAATGCTTTCTTT. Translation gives CASTAGGGLNAFF.

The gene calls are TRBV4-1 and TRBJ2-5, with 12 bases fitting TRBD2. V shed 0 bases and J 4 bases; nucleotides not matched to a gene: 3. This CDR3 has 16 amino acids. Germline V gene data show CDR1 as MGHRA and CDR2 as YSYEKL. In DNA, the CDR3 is TGCGCCAGCAGCCAAGATGGGGGACTAGCGGGAGAGACCCAGTACTTC. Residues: CASSQDGGLAGETQYF.

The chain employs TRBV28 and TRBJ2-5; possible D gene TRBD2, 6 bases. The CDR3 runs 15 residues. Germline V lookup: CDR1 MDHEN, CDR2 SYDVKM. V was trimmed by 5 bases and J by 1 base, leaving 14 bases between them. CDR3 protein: CASSPRLGSQETQYF. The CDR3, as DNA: TGTGCCAGCAGTCCCCGACTAGGGTCCCAAGAGACCCAGTACTTC.

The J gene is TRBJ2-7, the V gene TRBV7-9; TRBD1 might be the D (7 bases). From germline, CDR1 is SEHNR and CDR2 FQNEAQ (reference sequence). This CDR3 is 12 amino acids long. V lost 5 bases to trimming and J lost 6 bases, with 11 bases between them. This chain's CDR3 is CASSHQGGEQYF. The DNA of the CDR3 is TGTGCCAGCAGCCACCAGGGGGGCGAGCAGTACTTC.

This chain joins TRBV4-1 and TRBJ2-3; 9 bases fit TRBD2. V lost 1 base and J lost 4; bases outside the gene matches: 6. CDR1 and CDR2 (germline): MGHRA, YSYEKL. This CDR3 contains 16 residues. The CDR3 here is CASSQGRGGGADTQYF. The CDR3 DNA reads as TGCGCCAGCAGCCAAGGAAGGGGCGGGGGGGCAGATACGCAGTATTTT.

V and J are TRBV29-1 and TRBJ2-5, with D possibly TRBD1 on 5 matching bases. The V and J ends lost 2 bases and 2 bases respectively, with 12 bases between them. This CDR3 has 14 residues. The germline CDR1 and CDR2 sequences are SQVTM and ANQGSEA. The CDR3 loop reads CSVELGREQETQYF. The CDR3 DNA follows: TGCAGCGTTGAACTCGGCAGGGAACAAGAGACCCAGTACTTC.

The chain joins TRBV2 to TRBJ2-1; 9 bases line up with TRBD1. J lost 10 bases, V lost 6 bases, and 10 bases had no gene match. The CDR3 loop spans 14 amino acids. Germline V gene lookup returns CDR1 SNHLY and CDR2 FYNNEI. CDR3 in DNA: TGTGCCAGCAGCCAGGGACAGGGAATGGACGAGCAGTTCTTC. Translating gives CASSQGQGMDEQFF.

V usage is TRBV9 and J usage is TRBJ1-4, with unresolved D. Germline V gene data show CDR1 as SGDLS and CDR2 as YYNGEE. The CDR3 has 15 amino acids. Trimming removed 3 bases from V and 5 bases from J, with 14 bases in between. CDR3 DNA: TGTGCCAGCAGCGCAAAGGACCTACAGAATGAAAAACTGTTTTTT. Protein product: CASSAKDLQNEKLFF.